This is a list of T cell receptor beta chains from one sample in a study of cytotoxic CD8 clonotypes in ibrutinib-treated CLL. Profiling relied on immunoSEQ multiplex PCR, and the TCRdb table lists in-frame clones only, not all of them. The repertoire holds roughly 250,000 clones, 70% seen once, with 15% to 17% in the top ten. Sequenced material: PBMCs, taken after 24 months of ibrutinib treatment. The receptors derive from a human donor with chronic lymphocytic leukemia. Both conserved end residues are part of each CDR3. A D gene is named only where the DNA matches it firmly. Clone size is stated in some rows and not others, as once, few, many or a class when expanded.

D gene,J gene,clone size,V gene,CDR3 protein,CDR3 DNA
-,TRBJ2-7,few,TRBV5-6,CASSLSPPYEQYF,TGTGCCAGCAGCTTGAGCCCGCCCTACGAGCAGTACTTC
TRBD2,TRBJ2-7,-,TRBV7-8,CASSRTSGREGQYF,TGTGCCAGCAGCCGGACTAGCGGGAGGGAGGGGCAGTACTTC
-,TRBJ1-5,-,TRBV6-5,CASRKGAGSNQPQHF,TGTGCCAGCAGGAAGGGAGCAGGTAGCAATCAGCCCCAGCATTTT
-,TRBJ2-1,few,TRBV6-5,CASSYDISNEQFF,TGTGCCAGCAGTTACGACATCTCCAATGAGCAGTTCTTC
-,TRBJ2-2,-,TRBV11-2,CASSYVAFTNTGELFF,TGTGCCAGCTCCTACGTAGCATTTACGAACACCGGGGAGCTGTTTTTT
TRBD2,TRBJ2-5,-,TRBV6-5,CASGGLAGRETQYF,TGTGCCTCGGGGGGGCTAGCGGGACGAGAGACCCAGTACTTC
-,TRBJ2-4,few,TRBV4-1,CASSSVPTAKNIQYF,TGCGCCAGCAGTAGCGTACCGACAGCCAAAAACATTCAGTACTTC
-,TRBJ2-1,-,TRBV18,CASSQLNNEQFF,TGTGCCAGCTCGCAGCTTAACAATGAGCAGTTCTTC
-,TRBJ1-2,-,TRBV6-5,CASSYLDSTYGYTF,TGTGCCAGCAGTTACCTTGACAGTACTTATGGCTACACCTTC
-,TRBJ1-1,once,TRBV28,CASSLSPTFGRSSQLGTEAFF,TGTGCCAGCAGTTTATCCCCTACTTTTGGACGGTCCTCCCAGTTGGGCACTGAAGCTTTCTTT
-,TRBJ2-7,-,TRBV29-1,CSVRDGRTYEQYF,TGCAGCGTCCGGGACGGCAGAACCTACGAGCAGTACTTC
-,TRBJ2-7,-,TRBV11-2,CASSPSQGTYEQYF,TGTGCCAGCAGCCCCTCCCAGGGGACCTACGAGCAGTACTTC
-,TRBJ2-5,once,TRBV11-2,CASRGGETQYF,TGTGCCAGCAGGGGGGGAGAGACCCAGTACTTC
-,TRBJ1-2,few,TRBV7-2,CASSPRSNYGYTF,TGTGCCAGCAGCCCGCGGTCTAACTATGGCTACACCTTC
TRBD1,TRBJ2-5,-,TRBV7-9,CASSPGTGGAEETQYF,TGTGCCAGCAGCCCGGGGACAGGGGGCGCGGAAGAGACCCAGTACTTC